These T cell receptor beta chains were read from a single sample in a study of identifying expanded T cells in peripheral blood. Assay: immunoSEQ multiplex PCR; the TCRdb copy retains only in-frame clones and omits some. The repertoire consists of about 80,000 clones, with 70% to 90% occurring once and the leading ten covering 19%. The source material was blood. These receptors all come from a person aged 18 to 70 in good health. Both conserved end residues are part of each CDR3. Fields, in order: V gene, J gene, clone size, D gene, CDR3 protein, CDR3 DNA. D genes are given only for firm matches. A row's size may be missing; if present it is once, few, many or a size class.

>TRBV21-1|TRBJ2-7|once|NA
CASSRNWEGPYEQYF
TGTGCCAGCAGCCGCAATTGGGAGGGCCCGTACGAGCAGTACTTC
>TRBV29-1|TRBJ2-5|once|NA
CSVDARGLALGSQYF
TGCAGCGTTGACGCGCGGGGGCTAGCGTTAGGGTCCCAGTACTTC
>TRBV7-9|TRBJ2-2|NA|NA
CASSETETGELFF
TGTGCCAGCAGCGAAACAGAGACCGGGGAGCTGTTTTTT
>TRBV7-6|TRBJ2-3|NA|NA
CASSPLGGVSTDTQYF
TGTGCCAGCAGCCCCCTCGGCGGGGTTAGCACAGATACGCAGTATTTT
>TRBV19|TRBJ1-1|NA|TRBD1
CASSSPSDRGGNTEAFF
TGTGCCAGTAGTTCCCCCTCGGACAGGGGAGGGAACACTGAAGCTTTCTTT
>TRBV10-3|TRBJ1-1|NA|NA
CAISEALRVNTEAFF
TGTGCCATCAGTGAGGCCCTCAGGGTTAACACTGAAGCTTTCTTT
>TRBV6-5|TRBJ2-1|NA|NA
CASSYVAPFPYNEQFF
TGTGCCAGCAGTTACGTAGCCCCGTTTCCTTACAATGAGCAGTTCTTC
>TRBV11-3|TRBJ1-3|NA|NA
CASSLYRSSSSGNTIYF
TGTGCCAGCAGCCTATACAGGTCCTCCTCTTCTGGAAACACCATATATTTT
>TRBV6-6|TRBJ1-5|NA|TRBD1
CASSYTQGNQPQHF
TGTGCCAGCAGTTACACACAGGGGAATCAGCCCCAGCATTTT
>TRBV6-5|TRBJ1-1|NA|NA
CASSLTGTEAFF
TGTGCCAGCAGTTTGACGGGCACTGAAGCTTTCTTT
>TRBV4-1|TRBJ2-7|NA|NA
CASSQVGLGSIEQYF
TGCGCCAGCAGCCAAGTCGGGTTGGGTTCGATCGAGCAGTACTTC
>TRBV6-5|TRBJ1-5|NA|NA
CASMAGPYSNQPQHF
TGTGCCAGCATGGCAGGGCCCTATAGCAATCAGCCCCAGCATTTT